This T cell receptor (beta chain) is from a study of T-cell memory formation after mild COVID-19. Study-level information: Clusters were largely donor specific. Study-level findings and limits: Some clones that responded were present in memory (sampled pre-infection), which suggests cross-reactive memory joined. CD4/CD8 balance characterized clones contracting day 15 to 85, and CD4+ skew characterized later expanders.

This clonotype was seen at least ten times. What it binds is unknown. The CDR3 has 13 residues. Trimming removed 0 bases from V and 6 bases from J, with 10 bases in between. Germline V gives CDR1 SGHRS, CDR2 YFSETQ. From 5'RACE with constant-segment primers came TCR alpha and TCR beta cDNA libraries that carried sample barcodes and UMIs. From the 5' RACE reads, TCRdb called clonotypes with MiXCR, one entry per CDR3 protein. The sample has roughly 220,000 distinct CDR3 sequences; 9.5% are singletons. The sequenced sample was PBMCs or a T cell subset sorted from them (not recorded which). The receptor comes from a man between 18 and 29 years old who had mild COVID-19 (a few samples of this study predate the infection). Cell type and time point are not known. The rearrangement joins TRBV5-1 to TRBJ2-7, with D unclear. CDR3 coding DNA: TGCGCCAGCAGCTTGGGGGTCCGAGGCGAGCAGTACTTC. Residues: CASSLGVRGEQYF.